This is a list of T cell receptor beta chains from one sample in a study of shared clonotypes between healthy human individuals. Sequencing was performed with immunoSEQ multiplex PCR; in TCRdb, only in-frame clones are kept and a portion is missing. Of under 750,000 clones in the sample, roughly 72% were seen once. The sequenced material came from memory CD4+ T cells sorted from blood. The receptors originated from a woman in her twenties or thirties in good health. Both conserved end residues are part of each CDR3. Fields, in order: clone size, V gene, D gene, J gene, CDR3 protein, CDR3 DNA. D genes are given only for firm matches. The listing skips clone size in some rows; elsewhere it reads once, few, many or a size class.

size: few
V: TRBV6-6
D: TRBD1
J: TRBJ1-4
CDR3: CASSGSGQGGEKLFF
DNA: TGTGCCAGCAGTGGCTCGGGACAGGGCGGTGAAAAACTGTTTTTT

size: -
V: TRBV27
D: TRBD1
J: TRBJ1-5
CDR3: CASSYTQGGNQPQHF
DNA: TGTGCCAGCAGTTACACACAGGGGGGGAATCAGCCCCAGCATTTT

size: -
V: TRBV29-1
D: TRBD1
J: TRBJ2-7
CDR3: CSAGTGDTYEQYF
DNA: TGCAGCGCCGGGACAGGAGACACCTACGAGCAGTACTTC

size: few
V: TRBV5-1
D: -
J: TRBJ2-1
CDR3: CASSFRQAGSYNEQFF
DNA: TGCGCCAGCAGCTTCAGACAGGCGGGGTCCTACAATGAGCAGTTCTTC

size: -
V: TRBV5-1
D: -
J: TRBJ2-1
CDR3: CASSLTRGSTDNEQFF
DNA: TGCGCCAGCAGCTTGACAAGGGGTAGCACTGACAATGAGCAGTTCTTC

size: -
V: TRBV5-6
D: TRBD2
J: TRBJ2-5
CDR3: CASRGGTSGEETQYF
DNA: TGTGCCAGCAGAGGCGGGACTAGCGGAGAAGAGACCCAGTACTTC

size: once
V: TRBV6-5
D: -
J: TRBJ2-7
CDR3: CASSLYLGNYEQYF
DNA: TGTGCCAGCAGCCTCTATTTGGGCAACTACGAGCAGTACTTC

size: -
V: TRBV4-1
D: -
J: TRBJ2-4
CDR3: CASSQGRSMAKNIQYF
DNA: TGCGCCAGCAGCCAAGGGAGGAGTATGGCCAAAAACATTCAGTACTTC

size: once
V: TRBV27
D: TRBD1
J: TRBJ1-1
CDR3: CASSLYSPGTVGLVGSEAFF
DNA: TGTGCCAGCAGTTTATACTCACCCGGGACAGTCGGCCTGGTAGGGTCTGAAGCTTTCTTT

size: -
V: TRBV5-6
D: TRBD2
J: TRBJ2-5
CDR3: CASSQSGVPETQYF
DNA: TGTGCCAGCAGCCAAAGCGGGGTCCCAGAGACCCAGTACTTC

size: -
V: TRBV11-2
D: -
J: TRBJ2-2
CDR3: CASSRVRTGNTGELFF
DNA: TGTGCCAGCAGCCGCGTCCGAACAGGGAACACCGGGGAGCTGTTTTTT

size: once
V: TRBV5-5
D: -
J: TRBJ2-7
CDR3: CASSLELASTKQYF
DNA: TGTGCCAGCAGCTTGGAGCTGGCTAGCACCAAGCAGTACTTC

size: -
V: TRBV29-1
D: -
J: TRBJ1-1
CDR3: CSVEGQPNTEAFF
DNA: TGCAGCGTTGAAGGGCAACCGAACACTGAAGCTTTCTTT